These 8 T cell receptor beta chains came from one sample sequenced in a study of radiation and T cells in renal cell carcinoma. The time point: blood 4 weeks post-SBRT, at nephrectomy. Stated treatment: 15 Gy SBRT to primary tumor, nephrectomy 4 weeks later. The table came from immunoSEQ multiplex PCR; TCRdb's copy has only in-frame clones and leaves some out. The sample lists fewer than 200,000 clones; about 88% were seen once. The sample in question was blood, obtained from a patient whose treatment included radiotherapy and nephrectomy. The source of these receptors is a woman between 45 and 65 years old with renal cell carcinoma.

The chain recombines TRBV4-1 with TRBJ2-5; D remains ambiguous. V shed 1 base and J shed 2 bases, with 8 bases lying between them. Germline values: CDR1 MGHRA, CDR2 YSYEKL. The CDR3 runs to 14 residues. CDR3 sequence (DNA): TGCGCCAGCAGCCAAGTGTCACCTCAAGAGACCCAGTACTTC. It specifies CASSQVSPQETQYF.

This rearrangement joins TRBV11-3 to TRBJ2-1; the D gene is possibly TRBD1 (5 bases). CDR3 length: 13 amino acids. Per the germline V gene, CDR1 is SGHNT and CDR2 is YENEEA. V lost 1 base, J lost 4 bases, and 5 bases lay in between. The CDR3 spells CASSLGQYNEQFF. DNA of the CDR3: TGTGCCAGCAGCTTAGGACAGTACAATGAGCAGTTCTTC.

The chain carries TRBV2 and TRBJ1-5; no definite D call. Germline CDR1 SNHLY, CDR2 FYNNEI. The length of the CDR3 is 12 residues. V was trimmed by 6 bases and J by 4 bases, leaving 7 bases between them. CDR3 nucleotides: TGTGCCAGCAGGGCAGCAAATCAGCCCCAGCATTTT. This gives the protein CASRAANQPQHF.

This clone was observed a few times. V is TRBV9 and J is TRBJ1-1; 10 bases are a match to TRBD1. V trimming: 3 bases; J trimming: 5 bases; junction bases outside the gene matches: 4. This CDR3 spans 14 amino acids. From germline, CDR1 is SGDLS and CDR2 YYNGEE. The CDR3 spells CASSAAGQGTEAFF. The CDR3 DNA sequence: TGTGCCAGCAGCGCCGCGGGACAGGGGACTGAAGCTTTCTTT.

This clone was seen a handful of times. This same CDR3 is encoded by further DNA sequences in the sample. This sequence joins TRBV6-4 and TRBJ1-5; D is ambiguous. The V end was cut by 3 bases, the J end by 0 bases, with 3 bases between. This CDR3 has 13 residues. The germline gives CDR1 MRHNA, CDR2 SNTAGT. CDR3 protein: CASSEGSNQPQHF. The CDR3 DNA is TGTGCCAGCAGTGAGGGTAGCAATCAGCCCCAGCATTTT.

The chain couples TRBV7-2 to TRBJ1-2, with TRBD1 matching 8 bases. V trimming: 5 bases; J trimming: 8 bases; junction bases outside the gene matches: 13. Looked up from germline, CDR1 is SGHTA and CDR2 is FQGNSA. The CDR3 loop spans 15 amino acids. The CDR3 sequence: CASSHSRGQGGGYTF. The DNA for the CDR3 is TGTGCCAGCAGCCACTCCCGAGGACAGGGAGGCGGCTACACCTTC. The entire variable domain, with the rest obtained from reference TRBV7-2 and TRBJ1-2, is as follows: GAGVSQSPSNKVTEKGKDVELRCDPISGHTALYWYRQSLGQGLEFLIYFQGNSAPDKSGLPSDRFSAERTGGSVSTLTIQRTQQEDSAVYLCASSHSRGQGGGYTFGSGTRLTVV.

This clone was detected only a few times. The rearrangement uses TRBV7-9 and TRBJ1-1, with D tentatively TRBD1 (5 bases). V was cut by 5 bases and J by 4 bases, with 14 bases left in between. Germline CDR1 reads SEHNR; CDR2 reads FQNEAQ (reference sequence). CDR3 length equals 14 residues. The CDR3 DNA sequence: TGTGCCAGCAGCCTACTAGGGGTCGGCACTGAAGCTTTCTTT. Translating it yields CASSLLGVGTEAFF.

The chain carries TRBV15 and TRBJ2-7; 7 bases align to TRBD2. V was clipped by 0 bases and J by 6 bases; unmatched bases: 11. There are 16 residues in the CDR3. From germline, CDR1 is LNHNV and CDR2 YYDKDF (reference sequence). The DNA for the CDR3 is TGTGCCACCAGCAGAGATGGGGACTATAAATTCGGCGAGCAGTACTTC. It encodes CATSRDGDYKFGEQYF.